The count of the clone carrying this T cell receptor beta chain is one. These data come from a study of cytomegalovirus exposure and HLA in healthy donors. Background on the study: The study's early data release held 80 million to 95 million unique TCRs from HLA-typed donors.

Researchers ran the PCR with 60 Vbeta and 13 Jbeta primers. Clones were sequenced by immunoSEQ multiplex PCR, and TCRdb holds only the in-frame ones, with some missing. The table includes just under 65,000 clones, around 77% detected once. Per germline, CDR1 SEHNR and CDR2 FQNEAQ (reference sequence). The V and J ends lost 5 bases and 6 bases respectively, with 16 bases between them. The CDR3 totals 14 residues. Sequencing was done on a sample of PBMCs. V usage is TRBV7-9 and J usage is TRBJ2-5, with D possibly matching TRBD1 (5 bases). The sequence came from a woman in her thirties in good health and CMV-seronegative. In DNA form, the CDR3 reads TGTGCCAGCAGCCCACTCGACAGTTTTAAGACCCAGTACTTC. It is translated as CASSPLDSFKTQYF.